These 8 T cell receptor beta chains were sequenced from one sample in a study of T cell responses to AZD1222 COVID-19 vaccine. Some clones are missing from TCRdb's copy, which holds only in-frame ones; the method was immunoSEQ multiplex PCR. The sample has about 190,000 clones, approximately 87% seen once. The specimen comprised peripheral blood, sampled on day 0 of MenACWY control vaccination. The origin of the receptors is an adult in good health.

V usage is TRBV12-3 or TRBV12-4 and J usage is TRBJ1-1; D remains unclear. The V end was cut by 5 bases, the J end by 3 bases, with 7 bases between. This CDR3 has 12 amino acids. CDR3 sequence reads: CASSRVDTEAFF. For the CDR3, the DNA is TGTGCCAGCAGTAGGGTGGACACTGAAGCTTTCTTT.

The chain carries TRBV27 and TRBJ1-2; D is unclear. Germline V gene sequence: CDR1 MNHEY, CDR2 SMNVEV (reference sequence). V dropped 5 bases and J dropped 0 bases, with 13 bases sitting between them. The CDR3 runs 15 residues. The CDR3 is CASSTRQATNYGYTF. In DNA, the CDR3 is TGTGCCAGCAGTACCCGGCAGGCCACTAACTATGGCTACACCTTC.

The rearrangement uses TRBV10-3 and TRBJ1-2; D remains unclear. This CDR3 has 15 residues. The V gene lost 3 bases and the J gene lost 2 bases, with 13 bases spanning the gap. Germline V CDR1 and CDR2: ENHRY, SYGVKD. CDR3 sequence (DNA): TGTGCCATCAGTGAAGGAGCGGTGGGAAACTATGGCTACACCTTC. It is translated as CAISEGAVGNYGYTF.

This chain connects TRBV9 to TRBJ1-5; no firm D call. Germline CDR1 reads SGDLS; CDR2 reads YYNGEE. The CDR3 covers 13 residues. Between the trimmed V and J ends, which lost 4 bases and 3 bases, there was a span of 8 bases. CDR3 region: CASSKEYNQPQHF. In nucleotides, the CDR3 is TGTGCCAGCAGCAAGGAGTACAATCAGCCCCAGCATTTT.

V usage is TRBV6-2 or TRBV6-3 and J usage is TRBJ2-3; possible D gene TRBD1, 5 bases. The germline gives CDR1 MNHEY, CDR2 SVGEGT. Trimming pared 4 bases from V and 2 bases from J, leaving 10 bases between. The CDR3 extends over 14 amino acids. The CDR3 loop is CASSSVRDTDTQYF. The CDR3, as DNA: TGTGCCAGCAGTTCCGTCAGGGACACAGATACGCAGTATTTT.

V usage is TRBV7-9 and J usage is TRBJ1-3; D unclear. CDR3 length: 15 amino acids. Trimming shortened V by 4 bases and J by 2 bases, and 12 bases separated the two germline ends. The germline V gene encodes CDR1 SEHNR and CDR2 FQNEAQ (reference sequence). The CDR3 here is CASSSLLRTGNTIYF. The CDR3 region has the DNA TGTGCCAGCAGCTCCCTTCTTCGTACTGGAAACACCATATATTTT. Complete variable domain (other parts from reference TRBV7-9 and TRBJ1-3): DTGVSQNPRHKITKRGQNVTFRCDPISEHNRLYWYRQTLGQGPEFLTYFQNEAQLEKSRLLSDRFSAERPKGSFSTLEIQRTEQGDSAMYLCASSSLLRTGNTIYFGEGSWLTVV.

This chain links TRBV28 with TRBJ1-2; D is perhaps TRBD1 (6 bases). Germline CDR1 reads MDHEN; CDR2 reads SYDVKM. Trimming cost V 2 bases and J 6 bases, with 10 bases left between them. This CDR3 is 13 amino acids long. CDR3 DNA sequence: TGTGCCAGCAGTTTAATGGGGGCGGATGGCTACACCTTC. It translates to CASSLMGADGYTF.

This clone turned up a few times. This rearrangement joins TRBV9 to TRBJ2-7; 7 nucleotides match TRBD1. Germline assignment: CDR1 SGDLS and CDR2 YYNGEE. The CDR3 consists of 13 residues. Trimming took 4 bases from V and 5 from J; bases not matched to a gene: 6. DNA of the CDR3: TGTGCCAGCAGCCCCGACAGGGCCCACGAGCAGTACTTC. Its translation: CASSPDRAHEQYF.